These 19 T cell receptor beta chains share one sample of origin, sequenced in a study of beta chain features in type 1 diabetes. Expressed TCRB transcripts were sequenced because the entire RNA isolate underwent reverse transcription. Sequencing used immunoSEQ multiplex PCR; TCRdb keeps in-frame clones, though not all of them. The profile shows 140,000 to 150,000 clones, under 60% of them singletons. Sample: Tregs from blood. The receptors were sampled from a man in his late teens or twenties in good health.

This CDR3 is CSARGTGAFF. The CDR3 DNA sequence: TGCAGTGCTAGGGGGACAGGAGCTTTCTTT. The chain couples TRBV20-1 to TRBJ1-1; 8 positions agree with TRBD1. The V gene's germline CDR1 is DFQATT and CDR2 SNEGSKA (reference sequence). V trimming: 3 bases; J trimming: 10 bases; junction bases outside the gene matches: 1. The CDR3 sequence is 10 residues long.

CDR3 region: CASSLGLGQETQYF. CDR3 coding DNA: TGTGCCAGCAGCTTGGGACTAGGGCAAGAGACCCAGTACTTC. This chain links TRBV7-2 with TRBJ2-5, with 8 bases fitting TRBD2. The germline V gene has CDR1 SGHTA and CDR2 FQGNSA. The V segment lost 3 bases and the J segment 2 bases; nucleotides outside the gene matches: 2. CDR3 length: 14 amino acids.

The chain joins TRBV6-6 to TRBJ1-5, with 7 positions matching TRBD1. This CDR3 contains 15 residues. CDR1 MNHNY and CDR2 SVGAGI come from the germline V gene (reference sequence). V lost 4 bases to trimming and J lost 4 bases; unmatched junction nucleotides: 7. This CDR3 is CASSWNRDRNQPQHF. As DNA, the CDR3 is TGTGCCAGCAGTTGGAACCGGGACAGAAATCAGCCCCAGCATTTT.

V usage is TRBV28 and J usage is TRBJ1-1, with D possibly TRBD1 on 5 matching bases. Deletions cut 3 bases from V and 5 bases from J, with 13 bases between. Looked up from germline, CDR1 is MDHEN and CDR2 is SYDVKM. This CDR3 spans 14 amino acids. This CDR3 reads CASSLAAPGTEAFF. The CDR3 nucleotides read TGTGCCAGCAGTTTGGCCGCTCCAGGGACTGAAGCTTTCTTT.

The CDR3 DNA is TGCGCCAGCAGCCAAGATGGGCCAGGCTACGAGCAGTACTTC. Its protein is CASSQDGPGYEQYF. The V and J genes are TRBV4-1 and TRBJ2-7; D is uncertain. V lost 0 bases to trimming and J lost 3 bases, with 9 bases between them. CDR1 MGHRA and CDR2 YSYEKL come from the germline V gene. The CDR3 contains 14 residues.

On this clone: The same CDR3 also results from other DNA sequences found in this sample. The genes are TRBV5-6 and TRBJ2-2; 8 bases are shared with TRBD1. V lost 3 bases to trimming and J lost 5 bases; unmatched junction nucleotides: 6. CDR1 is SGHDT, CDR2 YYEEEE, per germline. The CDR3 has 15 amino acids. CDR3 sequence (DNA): TGTGCCAGCAGCTGGGGGCAGGGGGCTACCGGGGAGCTGTTTTTT. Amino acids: CASSWGQGATGELFF.

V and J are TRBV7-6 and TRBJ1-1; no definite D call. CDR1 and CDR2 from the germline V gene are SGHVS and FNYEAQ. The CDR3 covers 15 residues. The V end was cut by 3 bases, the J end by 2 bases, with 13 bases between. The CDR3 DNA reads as TGTGCCAGCAGCTTTTACGGCGGGAGAAACACTGAAGCTTTCTTT. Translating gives CASSFYGGRNTEAFF.

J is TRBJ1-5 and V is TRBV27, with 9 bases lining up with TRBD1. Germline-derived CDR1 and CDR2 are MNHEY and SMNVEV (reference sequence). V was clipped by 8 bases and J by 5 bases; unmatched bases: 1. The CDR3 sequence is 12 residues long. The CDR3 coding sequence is TGTGCCAGCTGGGACAGGGATCAGCCCCAGCATTTT. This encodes CASWDRDQPQHF.

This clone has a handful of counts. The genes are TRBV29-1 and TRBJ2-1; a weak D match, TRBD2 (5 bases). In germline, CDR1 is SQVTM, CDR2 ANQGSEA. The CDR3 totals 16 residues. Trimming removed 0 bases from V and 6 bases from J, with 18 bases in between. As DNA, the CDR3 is TGCAGCGTTGAAGATCGGTCCTCGCCGCGGGTCAATGAGCAGTTCTTC. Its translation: CSVEDRSSPRVNEQFF.

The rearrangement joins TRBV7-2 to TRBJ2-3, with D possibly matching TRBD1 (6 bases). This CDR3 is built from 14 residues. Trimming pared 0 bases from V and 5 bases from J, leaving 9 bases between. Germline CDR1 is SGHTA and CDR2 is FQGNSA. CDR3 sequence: CASSLAGTRDTQYF. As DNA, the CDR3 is TGTGCCAGCAGCTTAGCGGGGACAAGAGATACGCAGTATTTT.

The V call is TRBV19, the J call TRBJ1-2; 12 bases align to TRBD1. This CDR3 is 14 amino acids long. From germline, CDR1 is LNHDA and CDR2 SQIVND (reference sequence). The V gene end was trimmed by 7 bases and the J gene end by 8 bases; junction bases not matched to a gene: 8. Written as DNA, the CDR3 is TGTGCCAGTAACACGGGACAGGGGGCCGGCGGCTACACCTTC. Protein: CASNTGQGAGGYTF.

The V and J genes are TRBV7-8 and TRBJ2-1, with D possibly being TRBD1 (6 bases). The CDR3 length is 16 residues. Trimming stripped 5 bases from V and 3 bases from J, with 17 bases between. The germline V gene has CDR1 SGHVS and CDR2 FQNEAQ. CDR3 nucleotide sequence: TGTGCCAGCAGCGCCCTAGGGGGAGTAGTCTACAATGAGCAGTTCTTC. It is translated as CASSALGGVVYNEQFF.

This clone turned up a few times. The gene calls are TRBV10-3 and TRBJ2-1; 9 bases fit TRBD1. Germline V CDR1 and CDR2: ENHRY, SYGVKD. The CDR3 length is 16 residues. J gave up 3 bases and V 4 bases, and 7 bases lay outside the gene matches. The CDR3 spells CAISGRDREFYNEQFF. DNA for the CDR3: TGTGCCATCAGTGGCCGGGACAGGGAGTTCTACAATGAGCAGTTCTTC.

This CDR3 is CASSLSGFSNQPQHF. CDR3 nucleotides: TGTGCCAGCAGCTTGTCCGGGTTCTCCAATCAGCCCCAGCATTTT. The chain is built from TRBV5-5 and TRBJ1-5; no firm D call. Germline values: CDR1 SGHKS, CDR2 YYEKEE (reference sequence). Trimming pared 1 base from V and 3 bases from J, leaving 11 bases between. This CDR3 comprises 15 residues.

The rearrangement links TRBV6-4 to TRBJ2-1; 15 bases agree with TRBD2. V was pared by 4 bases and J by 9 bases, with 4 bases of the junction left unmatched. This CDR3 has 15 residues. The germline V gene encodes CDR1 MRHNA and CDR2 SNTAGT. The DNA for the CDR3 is TGTGCCAGCAGTGGGGGACTAGCGGGAGGAGGTGAGCAGTTCTTC. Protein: CASSGGLAGGGEQFF.

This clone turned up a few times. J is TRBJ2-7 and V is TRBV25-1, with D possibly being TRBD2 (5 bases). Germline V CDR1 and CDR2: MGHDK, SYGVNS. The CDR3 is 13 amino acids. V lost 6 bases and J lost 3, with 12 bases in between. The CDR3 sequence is CASRDGLVYEQYF. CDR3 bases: TGTGCCAGCAGGGATGGACTCGTCTACGAGCAGTACTTC.

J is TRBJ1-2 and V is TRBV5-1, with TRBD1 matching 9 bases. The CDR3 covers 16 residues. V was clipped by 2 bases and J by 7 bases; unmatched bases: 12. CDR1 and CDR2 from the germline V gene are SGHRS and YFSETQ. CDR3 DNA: TGCGCCAGCAGCTTTGGGACAGGGCCCCTCGAAAGTGGCTACACCTTC. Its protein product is CASSFGTGPLESGYTF.

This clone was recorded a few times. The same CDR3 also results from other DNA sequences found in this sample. In DNA form, the CDR3 reads TGTGCCAGTAGTATCCCGAGGGGGAATCAGCCCCAGCATTTT. Translation: CASSIPRGNQPQHF. The rearrangement joins TRBV19 to TRBJ1-5; possibly TRBD1 for D (6 bases). This CDR3 is 14 amino acids long. V was pared by 3 bases and J by 4 bases, with 10 bases between. The germline V gene has CDR1 LNHDA and CDR2 SQIVND (reference sequence).

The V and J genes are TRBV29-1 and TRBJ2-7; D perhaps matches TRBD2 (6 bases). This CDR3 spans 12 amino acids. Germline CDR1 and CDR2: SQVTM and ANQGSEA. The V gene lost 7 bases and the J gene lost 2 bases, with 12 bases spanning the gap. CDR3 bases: TGCAGCGCGGGAGACTTAACCTACGAGCAGTACTTC. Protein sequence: CSAGDLTYEQYF.